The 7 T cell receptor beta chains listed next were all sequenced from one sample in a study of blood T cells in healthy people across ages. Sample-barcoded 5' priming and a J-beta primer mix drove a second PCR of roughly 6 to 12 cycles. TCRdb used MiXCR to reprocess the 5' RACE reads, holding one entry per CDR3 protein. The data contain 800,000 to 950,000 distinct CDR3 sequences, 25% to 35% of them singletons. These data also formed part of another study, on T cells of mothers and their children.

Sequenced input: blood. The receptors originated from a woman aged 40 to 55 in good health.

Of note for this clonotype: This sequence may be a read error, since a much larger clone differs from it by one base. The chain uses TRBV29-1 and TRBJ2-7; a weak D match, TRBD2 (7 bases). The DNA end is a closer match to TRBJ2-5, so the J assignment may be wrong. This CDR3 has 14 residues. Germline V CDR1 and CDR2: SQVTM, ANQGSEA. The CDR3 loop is CSTLGGADGETQYF. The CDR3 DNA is TGCAGCACCTTAGGGGGGGCGGACGGGGAGACCCAGTACTTC.

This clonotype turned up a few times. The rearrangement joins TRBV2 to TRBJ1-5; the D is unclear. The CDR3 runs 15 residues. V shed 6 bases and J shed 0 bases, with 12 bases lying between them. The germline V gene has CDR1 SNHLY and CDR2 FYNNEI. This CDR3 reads CASRKDGDSNQPQHF. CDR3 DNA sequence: TGTGCCAGCAGAAAGGACGGAGATAGCAATCAGCCCCAGCATTTT.

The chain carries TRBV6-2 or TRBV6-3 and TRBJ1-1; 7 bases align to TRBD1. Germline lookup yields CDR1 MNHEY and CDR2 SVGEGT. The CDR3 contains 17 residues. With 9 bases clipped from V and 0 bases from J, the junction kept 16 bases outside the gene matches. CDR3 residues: CASISRPDRMMNTEAFF. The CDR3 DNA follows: TGTGCCAGTATCTCTCGCCCGGACAGGATGATGAACACTGAAGCTTTCTTT.

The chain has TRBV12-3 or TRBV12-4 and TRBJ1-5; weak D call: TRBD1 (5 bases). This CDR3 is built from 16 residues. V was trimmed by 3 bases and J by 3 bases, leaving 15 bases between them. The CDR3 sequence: CASSFGWRGSNQPQHF. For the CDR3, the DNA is TGTGCCAGCAGTTTCGGGTGGCGGGGCTCCAATCAGCCCCAGCATTTT.

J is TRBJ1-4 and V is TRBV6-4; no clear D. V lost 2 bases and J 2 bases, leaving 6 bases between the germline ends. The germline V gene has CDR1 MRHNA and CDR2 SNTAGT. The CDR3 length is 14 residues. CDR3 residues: CASSDGSTNEKLFF. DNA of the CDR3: TGTGCCAGCAGTGACGGTTCTACTAATGAAAAACTGTTTTTT.

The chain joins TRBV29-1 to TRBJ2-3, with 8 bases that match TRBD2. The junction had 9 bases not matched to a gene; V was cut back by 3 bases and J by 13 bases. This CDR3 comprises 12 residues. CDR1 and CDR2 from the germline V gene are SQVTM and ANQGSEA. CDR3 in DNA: TGCAGCGTTGAGAAGGAGGGGACTAGGAAGTATTTT. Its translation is CSVEKEGTRKYF.

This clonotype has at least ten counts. As DNA, the CDR3 is TGTGCCAGCAGTGACGGGACAGGGGGCAATTCACCCCTCCACTTT. It codes for CASSDGTGGNSPLHF. The J gene is TRBJ1-6, the V gene TRBV6-4, with 12 bases aligning to TRBD1. With V trimmed by 2 bases and J by 7 bases, 0 bases remained unmatched. In germline, CDR1 is MRHNA, CDR2 SNTAGT. The CDR3 runs to 15 residues.